These 3 T cell receptor beta chains were all obtained from the same sample, sequenced in a study of CD4+ T cells in melanoma (dated 2022 in TCRdb). Library creation used the immunoSEQ multiplex PCR assay. Here the immuneACCESS table is served through TCRdb, limited to in-frame sequences with V and J called. Missing clones are a known gap in these copies; in checked studies unresolved V genes cover under half, and the rest lacks a known reason. The sample includes about 140,000 clones, with 80% to 95% observed a single time. The ten largest make up less than 2% of the sample. These receptors originate from a human donor with melanoma.

This chain joins TRBV4-1 and TRBJ2-3; weak D call: TRBD2 (6 bases). This CDR3 spans 16 amino acids. Trimming shortened V by 8 bases and J by 2 bases, and 20 bases separated the two germline ends. The germline gives CDR1 MGHRA, CDR2 YSYEKL. In DNA form, the CDR3 reads TGCGCCAGCTCTCGAGGAGGGCCCAGTGCCACAGATACGCAGTATTTT. It codes for CASSRGGPSATDTQYF.

The chain recombines TRBV7-2 with TRBJ2-2, with 7 bases fitting TRBD2. There are 13 residues in the CDR3. V lost 4 bases, J lost 7 bases, and 3 bases stayed unmatched. Germline V gene data show CDR1 as SGHTA and CDR2 as FQGNSA. As DNA, the CDR3 is TGTGCCAGCAGCTGGAGGGAGGGCGGGGAGCTGTTTTTT. Protein sequence: CASSWREGGELFF. Full variable domain (outside the CDR3, taken from reference TRBV7-2 and TRBJ2-2): GAGVSQSPSNKVTEKGKDVELRCDPISGHTALYWYRQSLGQGLEFLIYFQGNSAPDKSGLPSDRFSAERTGGSVSTLTIQRTQQEDSAVYLCASSWREGGELFFGEGSRLTVL.

This chain uses TRBV5-1 with TRBJ2-1, with 9 bases lining up with TRBD1. Germline CDR1 reads SGHRS; CDR2 reads YFSETQ. J was trimmed by 1 base and V by 4 bases; bases with no gene match: 3. CDR3 length equals 15 residues. CDR3 loop: CASSADRGSYNEQFF. The CDR3 nucleotides are TGCGCCAGCAGCGCGGACAGGGGTTCCTACAATGAGCAGTTCTTC.